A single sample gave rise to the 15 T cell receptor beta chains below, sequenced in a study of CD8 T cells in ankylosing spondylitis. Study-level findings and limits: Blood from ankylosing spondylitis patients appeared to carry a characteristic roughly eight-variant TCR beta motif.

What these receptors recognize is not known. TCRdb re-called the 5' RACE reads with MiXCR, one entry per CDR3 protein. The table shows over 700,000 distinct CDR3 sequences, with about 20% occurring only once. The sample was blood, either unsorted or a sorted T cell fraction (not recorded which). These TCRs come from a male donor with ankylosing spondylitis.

In DNA, the CDR3 is TGTGCCAGCAGCTTAGTCCCCGGGGGGGCCTTAGATACGCAGTATTTT. Translated, it gives CASSLVPGGALDTQYF. This chain connects TRBV7-2 to TRBJ2-3, with TRBD2 identical over 8 bases. This CDR3 region has 16 residues. The V and J ends lost 1 base and 5 bases, in that order; junction bases with no gene match: 8. Per germline, CDR1 SGHTA and CDR2 FQGNSA.

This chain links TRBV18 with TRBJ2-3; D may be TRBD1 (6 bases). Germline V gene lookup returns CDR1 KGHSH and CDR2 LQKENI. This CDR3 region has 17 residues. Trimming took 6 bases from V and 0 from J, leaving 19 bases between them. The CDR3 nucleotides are TGTGCCAGCTCGCTTACAGGGTTTGCGTCTAGCACAGATACGCAGTATTTT. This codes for CASSLTGFASSTDTQYF.

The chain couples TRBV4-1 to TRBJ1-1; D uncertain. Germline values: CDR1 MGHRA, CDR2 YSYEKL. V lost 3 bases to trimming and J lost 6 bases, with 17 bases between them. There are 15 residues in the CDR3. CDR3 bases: TGCGCCAGCAGCCAGACGGACGGGTACGGCTCTGAAGCTTTCTTT. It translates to CASSQTDGYGSEAFF.

CDR3 nucleotide sequence: TGCAGTGGCCCACGGGGAGATACGCAGTATTTT. Translation gives CSGPRGDTQYF. The chain couples TRBV20-1 to TRBJ2-3, with D possibly TRBD2 on 5 matching bases. The CDR3 runs 11 residues. V lost 7 bases to trimming and J lost 5 bases, with 10 bases between them. Germline values: CDR1 DFQATT, CDR2 SNEGSKA (reference sequence).

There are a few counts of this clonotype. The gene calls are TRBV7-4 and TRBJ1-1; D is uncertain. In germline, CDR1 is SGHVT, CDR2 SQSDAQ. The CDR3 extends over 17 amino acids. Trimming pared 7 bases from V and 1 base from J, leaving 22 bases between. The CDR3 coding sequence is TGTGCCAGCACATCCTCTAGGAGAAGGGTAGCGAACACTGAAGCTTTCTTT. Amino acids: CASTSSRRRVANTEAFF.

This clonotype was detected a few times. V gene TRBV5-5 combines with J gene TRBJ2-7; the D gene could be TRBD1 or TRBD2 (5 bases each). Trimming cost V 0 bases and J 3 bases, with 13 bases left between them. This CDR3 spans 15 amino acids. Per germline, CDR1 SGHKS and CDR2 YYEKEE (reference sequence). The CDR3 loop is CASSLAGTVNYEQYF. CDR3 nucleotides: TGTGCCAGCAGCTTGGCGGGGACGGTAAACTACGAGCAGTACTTC.

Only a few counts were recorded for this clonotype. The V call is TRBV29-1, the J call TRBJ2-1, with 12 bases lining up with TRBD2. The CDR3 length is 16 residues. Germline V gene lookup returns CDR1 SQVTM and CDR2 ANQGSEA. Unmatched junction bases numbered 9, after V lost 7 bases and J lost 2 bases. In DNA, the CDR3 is TGCAGCGCTAGACTAGCGGGAGCCGCTACCTACAATGAGCAGTTCTTC. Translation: CSARLAGAATYNEQFF.

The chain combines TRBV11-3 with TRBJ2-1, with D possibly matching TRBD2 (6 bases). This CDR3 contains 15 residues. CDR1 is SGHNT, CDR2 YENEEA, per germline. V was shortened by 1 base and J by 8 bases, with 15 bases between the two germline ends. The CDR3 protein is CASSLGGGWVDEQFF. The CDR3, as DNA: TGTGCCAGCAGCTTAGGAGGAGGGTGGGTCGATGAGCAGTTCTTC.

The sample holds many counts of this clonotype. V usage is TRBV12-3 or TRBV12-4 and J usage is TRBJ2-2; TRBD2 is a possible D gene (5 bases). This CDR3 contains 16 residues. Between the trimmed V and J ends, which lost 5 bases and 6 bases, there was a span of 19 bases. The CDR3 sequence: CASSPRHPREAGELFF. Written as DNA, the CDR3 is TGTGCCAGCAGTCCCCGGCACCCCCGGGAAGCCGGGGAGCTGTTTTTT.

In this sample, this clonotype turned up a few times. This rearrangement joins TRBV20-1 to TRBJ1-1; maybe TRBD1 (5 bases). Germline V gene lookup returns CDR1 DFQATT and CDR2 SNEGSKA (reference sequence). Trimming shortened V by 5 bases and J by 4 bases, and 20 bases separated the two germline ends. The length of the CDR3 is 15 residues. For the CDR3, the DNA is TGCAGTGCTCCCGACCCAGGGATCTCCTTCACTGAAGCTTTCTTT. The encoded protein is CSAPDPGISFTEAFF.

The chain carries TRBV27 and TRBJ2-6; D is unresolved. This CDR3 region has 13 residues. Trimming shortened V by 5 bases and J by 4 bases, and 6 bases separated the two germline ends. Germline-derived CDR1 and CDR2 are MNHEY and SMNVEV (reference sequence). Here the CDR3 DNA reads TGTGCCAGCAGTCCGTGGGGGGCCAACGTCCTGACTTTC. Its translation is CASSPWGANVLTF.

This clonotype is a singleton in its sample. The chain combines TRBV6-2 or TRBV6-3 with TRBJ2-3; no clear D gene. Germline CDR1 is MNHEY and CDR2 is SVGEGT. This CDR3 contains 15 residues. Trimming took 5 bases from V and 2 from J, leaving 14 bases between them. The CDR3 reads CASSPQLAATDTQYF. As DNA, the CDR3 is TGTGCCAGCAGTCCCCAACTTGCGGCCACAGATACGCAGTATTTT.

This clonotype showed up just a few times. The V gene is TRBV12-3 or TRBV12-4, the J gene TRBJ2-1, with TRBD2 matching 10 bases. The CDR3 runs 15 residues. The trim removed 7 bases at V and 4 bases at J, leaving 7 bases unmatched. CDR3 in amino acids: CASTISGGSYNEQFF. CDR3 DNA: TGTGCCAGCACTATTAGCGGGGGGAGTTACAATGAGCAGTTCTTC.

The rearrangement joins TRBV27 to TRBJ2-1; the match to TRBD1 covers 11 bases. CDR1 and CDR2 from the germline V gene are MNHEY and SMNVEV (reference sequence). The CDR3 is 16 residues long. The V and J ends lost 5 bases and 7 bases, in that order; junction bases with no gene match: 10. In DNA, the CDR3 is TGTGCCAGCAGTCCACCCAGGACAGGGGGCATGAATGAGCAGTTCTTC. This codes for CASSPPRTGGMNEQFF.

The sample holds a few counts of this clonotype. The CDR3 nucleotides read TGCGCCAGCAGCCAAAATCTCGGACAGGGGACCTACGAGCAGTACTTC. Amino acid sequence: CASSQNLGQGTYEQYF. This sequence joins TRBV4-1 and TRBJ2-7, with 9 bases matching TRBD1. The V gene's germline CDR1 is MGHRA and CDR2 YSYEKL. The V gene end was trimmed by 2 bases and the J gene end by 2 bases; junction bases not matched to a gene: 7. The CDR3 has 16 residues.